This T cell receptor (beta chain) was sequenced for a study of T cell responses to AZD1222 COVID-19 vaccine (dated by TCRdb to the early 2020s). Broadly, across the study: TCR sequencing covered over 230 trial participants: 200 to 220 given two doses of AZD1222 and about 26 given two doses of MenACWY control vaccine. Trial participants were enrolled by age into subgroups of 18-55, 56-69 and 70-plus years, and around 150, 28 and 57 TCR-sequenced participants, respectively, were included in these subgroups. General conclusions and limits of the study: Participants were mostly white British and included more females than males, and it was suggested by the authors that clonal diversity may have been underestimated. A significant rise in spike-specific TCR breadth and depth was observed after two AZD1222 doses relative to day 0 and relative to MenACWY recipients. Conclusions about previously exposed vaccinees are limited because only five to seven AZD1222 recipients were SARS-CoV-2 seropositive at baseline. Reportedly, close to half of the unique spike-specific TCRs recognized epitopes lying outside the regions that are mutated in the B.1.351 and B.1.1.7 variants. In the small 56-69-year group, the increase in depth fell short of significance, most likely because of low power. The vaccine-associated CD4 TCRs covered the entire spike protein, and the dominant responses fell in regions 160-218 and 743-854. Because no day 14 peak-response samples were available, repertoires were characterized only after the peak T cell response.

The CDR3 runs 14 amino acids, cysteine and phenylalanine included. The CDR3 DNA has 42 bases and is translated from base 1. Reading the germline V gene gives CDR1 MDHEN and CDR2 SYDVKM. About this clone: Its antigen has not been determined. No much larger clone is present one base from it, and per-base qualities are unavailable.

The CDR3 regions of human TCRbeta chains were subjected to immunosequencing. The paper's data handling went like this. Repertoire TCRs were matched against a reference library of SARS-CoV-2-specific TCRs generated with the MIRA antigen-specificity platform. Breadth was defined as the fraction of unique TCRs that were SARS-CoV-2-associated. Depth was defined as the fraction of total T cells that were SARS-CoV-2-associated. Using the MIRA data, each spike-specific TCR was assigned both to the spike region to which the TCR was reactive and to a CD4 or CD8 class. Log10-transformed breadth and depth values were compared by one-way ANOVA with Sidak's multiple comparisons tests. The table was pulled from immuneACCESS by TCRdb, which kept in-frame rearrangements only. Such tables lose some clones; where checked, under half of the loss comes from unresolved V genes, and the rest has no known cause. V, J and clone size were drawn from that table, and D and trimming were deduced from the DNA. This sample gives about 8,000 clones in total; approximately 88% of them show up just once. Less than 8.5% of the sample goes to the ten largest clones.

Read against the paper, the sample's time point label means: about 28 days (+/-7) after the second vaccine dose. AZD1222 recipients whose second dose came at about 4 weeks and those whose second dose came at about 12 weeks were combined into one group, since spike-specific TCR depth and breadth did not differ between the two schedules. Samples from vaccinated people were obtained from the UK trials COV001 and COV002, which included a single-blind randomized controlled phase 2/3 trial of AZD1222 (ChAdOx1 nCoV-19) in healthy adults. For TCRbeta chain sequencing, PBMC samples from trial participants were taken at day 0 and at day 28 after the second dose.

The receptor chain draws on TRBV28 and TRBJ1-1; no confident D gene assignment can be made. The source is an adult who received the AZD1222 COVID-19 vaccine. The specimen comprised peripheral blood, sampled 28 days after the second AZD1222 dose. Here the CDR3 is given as CEVRGSEVNTEAFF. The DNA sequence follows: TGTGAGGTAAGAGGGAGTGAAGTGAACACTGAAGCTTTCTTT.